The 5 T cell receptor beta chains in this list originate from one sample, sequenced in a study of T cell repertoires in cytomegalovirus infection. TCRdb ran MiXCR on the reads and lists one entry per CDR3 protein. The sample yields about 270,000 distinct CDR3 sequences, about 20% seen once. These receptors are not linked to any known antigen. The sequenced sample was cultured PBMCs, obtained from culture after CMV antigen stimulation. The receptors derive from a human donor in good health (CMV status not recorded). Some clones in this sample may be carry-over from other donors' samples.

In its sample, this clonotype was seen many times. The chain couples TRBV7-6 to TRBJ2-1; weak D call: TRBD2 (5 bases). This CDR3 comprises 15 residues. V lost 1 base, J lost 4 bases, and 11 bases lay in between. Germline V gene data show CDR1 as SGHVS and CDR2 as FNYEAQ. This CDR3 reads CASSLGGVGYNEQFF. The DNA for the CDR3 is TGTGCCAGCAGCTTAGGGGGAGTTGGTTACAATGAGCAGTTCTTC.

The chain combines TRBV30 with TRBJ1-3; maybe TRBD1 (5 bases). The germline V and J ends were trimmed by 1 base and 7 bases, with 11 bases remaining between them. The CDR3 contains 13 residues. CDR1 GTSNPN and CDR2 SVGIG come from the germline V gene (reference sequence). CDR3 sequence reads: CAWSGDNRNTIYF. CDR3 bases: TGTGCCTGGAGTGGAGACAACAGGAACACCATATATTTT.

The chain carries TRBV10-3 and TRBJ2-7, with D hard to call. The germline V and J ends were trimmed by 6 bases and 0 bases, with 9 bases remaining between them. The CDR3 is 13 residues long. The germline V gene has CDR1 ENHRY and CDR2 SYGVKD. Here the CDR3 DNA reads TGTGCCATCAGCTGCAGGAACTCCTACGAGCAGTACTTC. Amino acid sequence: CAISCRNSYEQYF.

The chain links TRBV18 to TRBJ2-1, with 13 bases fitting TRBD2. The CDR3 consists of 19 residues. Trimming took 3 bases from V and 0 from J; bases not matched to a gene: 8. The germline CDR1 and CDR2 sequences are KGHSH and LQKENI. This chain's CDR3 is CASSPLLAGGLPSYNEQFF. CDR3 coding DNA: TGTGCCAGCTCACCCTTACTAGCGGGAGGGCTCCCCTCCTACAATGAGCAGTTCTTC.

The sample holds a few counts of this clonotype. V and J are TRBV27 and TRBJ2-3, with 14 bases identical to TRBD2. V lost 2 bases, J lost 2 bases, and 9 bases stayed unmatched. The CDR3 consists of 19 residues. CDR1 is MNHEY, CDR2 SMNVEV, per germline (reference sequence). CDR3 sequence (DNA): TGTGCCAGCAGTTTAACCGGGACTAGCGGGAGAGTCCCCACAGATACGCAGTATTTT. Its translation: CASSLTGTSGRVPTDTQYF.